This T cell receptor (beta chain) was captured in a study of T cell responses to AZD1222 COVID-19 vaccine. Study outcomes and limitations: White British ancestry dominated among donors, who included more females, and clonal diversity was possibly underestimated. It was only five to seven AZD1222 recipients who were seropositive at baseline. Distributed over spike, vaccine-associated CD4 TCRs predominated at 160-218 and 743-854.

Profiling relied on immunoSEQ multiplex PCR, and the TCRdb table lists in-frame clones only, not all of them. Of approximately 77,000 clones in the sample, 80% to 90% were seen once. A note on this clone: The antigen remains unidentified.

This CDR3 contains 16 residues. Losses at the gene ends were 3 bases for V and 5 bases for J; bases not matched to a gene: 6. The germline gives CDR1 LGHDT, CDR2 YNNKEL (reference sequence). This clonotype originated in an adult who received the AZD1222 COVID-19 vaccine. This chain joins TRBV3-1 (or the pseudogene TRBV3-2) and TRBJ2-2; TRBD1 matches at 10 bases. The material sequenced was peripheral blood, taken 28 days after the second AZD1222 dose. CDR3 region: CASSHRDRGLTGELFF. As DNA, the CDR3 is TGTGCCAGCAGCCATAGAGACAGGGGGCTAACCGGGGAGCTGTTTTTT.